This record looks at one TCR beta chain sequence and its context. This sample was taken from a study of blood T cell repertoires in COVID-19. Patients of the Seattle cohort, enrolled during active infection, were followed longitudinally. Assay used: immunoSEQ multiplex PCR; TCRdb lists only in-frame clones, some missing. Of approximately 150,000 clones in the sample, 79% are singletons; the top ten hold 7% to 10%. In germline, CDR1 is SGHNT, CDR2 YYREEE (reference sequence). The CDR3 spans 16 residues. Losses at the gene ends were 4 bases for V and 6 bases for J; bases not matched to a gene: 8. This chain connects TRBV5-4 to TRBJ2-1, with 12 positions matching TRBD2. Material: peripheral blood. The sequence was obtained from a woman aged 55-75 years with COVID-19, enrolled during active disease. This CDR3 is CASSASLAGGLNEQFF. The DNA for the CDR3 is TGTGCCAGCAGCGCCTCACTAGCGGGGGGCCTCAATGAGCAGTTCTTC.